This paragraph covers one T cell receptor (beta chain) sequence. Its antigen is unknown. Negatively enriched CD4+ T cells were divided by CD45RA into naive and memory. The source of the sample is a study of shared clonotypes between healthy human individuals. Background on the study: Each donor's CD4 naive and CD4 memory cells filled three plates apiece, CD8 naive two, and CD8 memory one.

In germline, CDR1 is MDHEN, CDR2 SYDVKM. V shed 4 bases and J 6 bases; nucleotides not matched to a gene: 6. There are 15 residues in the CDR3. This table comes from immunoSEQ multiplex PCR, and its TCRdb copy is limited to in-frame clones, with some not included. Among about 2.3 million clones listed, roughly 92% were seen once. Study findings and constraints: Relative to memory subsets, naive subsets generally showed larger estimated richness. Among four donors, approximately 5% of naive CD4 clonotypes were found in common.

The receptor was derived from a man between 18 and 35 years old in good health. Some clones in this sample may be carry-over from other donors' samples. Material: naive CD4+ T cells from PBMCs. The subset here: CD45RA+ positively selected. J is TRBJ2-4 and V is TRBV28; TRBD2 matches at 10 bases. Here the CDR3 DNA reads TGTGCCAGCAGTTCACCGGGACTAGCGAGAAACATTCAGTACTTC. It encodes CASSSPGLARNIQYF.